Below are 29 T cell receptor beta chains sequenced from a single sample in a study of T cell responses to AZD1222 COVID-19 vaccine. Using immunoSEQ multiplex PCR, the repertoire was profiled, and TCRdb retains in-frame clones only, with some absent. The table lists more than 120,000 clones, roughly 90% of them singletons. The starting material was peripheral blood, obtained 28 days after the second AZD1222 dose. Receptors originate from an adult who received the AZD1222 COVID-19 vaccine.

This chain joins TRBV5-1 and TRBJ1-1; D ambiguous. V was pared by 0 bases and J by 0 bases, with 9 bases between. The CDR3 spans 15 residues. Germline V gene lookup returns CDR1 SGHRS and CDR2 YFSETQ. The CDR3: CASSLGGNMNTEAFF. CDR3 nucleotide sequence: TGCGCCAGCAGCTTGGGGGGAAATATGAACACTGAAGCTTTCTTT.

This clone was seen once. The same CDR3 also results from other DNA sequences found in this sample. The J gene is TRBJ2-1, the V gene TRBV11-3, with D possibly matching TRBD2 (6 bases). This CDR3 is built from 15 residues. From germline, CDR1 is SGHNT and CDR2 YENEEA. Trimming stripped 6 bases from V and 4 bases from J, with 16 bases between. This CDR3 is CASSSGLASYNEQFF. For the CDR3, the DNA is TGTGCCAGCAGTAGCGGACTGGCCTCTTACAATGAGCAGTTCTTC.

This chain connects TRBV7-9 to TRBJ2-1; 9 bases agree with TRBD2. Germline CDR1 reads SEHNR; CDR2 reads FQNEAQ (reference sequence). With 2 bases clipped from V and 10 bases from J, the junction kept 9 bases outside the gene matches. CDR3 length equals 15 residues. Here the CDR3 reads CASSLRAGGPSEQFF. The CDR3 DNA follows: TGTGCCAGCAGCTTAAGGGCGGGAGGGCCTTCGGAGCAGTTCTTC.

The gene calls are TRBV13 and TRBJ1-3; tentative D call: TRBD1 (6 bases). The CDR3 contains 16 residues. The germline V gene encodes CDR1 PRHDT and CDR2 FYEKMQ (reference sequence). The V end was cut by 4 bases, the J end by 2 bases, with 15 bases between. The CDR3 DNA reads as TGTGCCAGCAGCTCGAACAGGGCTACCGCTGGAAACACCATATATTTT. Translation gives CASSSNRATAGNTIYF.

The chain has TRBV2 and TRBJ1-3, with D unresolved. Trimming pared 7 bases from V and 0 bases from J, leaving 13 bases between. The CDR3 totals 15 residues. Germline loops: CDR1 SNHLY, CDR2 FYNNEI. As DNA, the CDR3 is TGTGCCAGCACTCAAGAACTGCACTCTGGAAACACCATATATTTT. It yields the protein CASTQELHSGNTIYF.

The CDR3 DNA reads TGTGCCAGCAGTTCGACGGGACAAGAGACCCAGTACTTC. Its translation: CASSSTGQETQYF. The V and J genes are TRBV28 and TRBJ2-5; tentatively, D is TRBD2 (5 bases). This CDR3 comprises 13 residues. Trimming pared 4 bases from V and 2 bases from J, leaving 8 bases between. Germline lookup yields CDR1 MDHEN and CDR2 SYDVKM.

The CDR3 is CASSRKWDPQAGSPLHF. CDR3 DNA: TGTGCCAGCAGCCGGAAATGGGACCCACAAGCCGGTTCACCCCTCCACTTT. The chain recombines TRBV5-5 with TRBJ1-6, with D perhaps TRBD1 (5 bases). V was shortened by 4 bases and J by 9 bases, with 23 bases between the two germline ends. This CDR3 comprises 17 residues. CDR1 and CDR2 (germline): SGHKS, YYEKEE (reference sequence).

The CDR3 nucleotides are TGTGCCAGTGCCCCGGGGAGGGTCGGGACCGGGGAGCTGTTTTTT. This codes for CASAPGRVGTGELFF. The V and J genes are TRBV19 and TRBJ2-2; 7 bases are shared with TRBD2. With V trimmed by 8 bases and J by 5 bases, 11 bases remained unmatched. CDR1 and CDR2 (germline): LNHDA, SQIVND (reference sequence). This CDR3 comprises 15 residues.

The rearrangement uses TRBV28 and TRBJ1-5; 11 bases are a match to TRBD1. V was clipped by 5 bases and J by 6 bases; unmatched bases: 6. CDR1 is MDHEN, CDR2 SYDVKM, per germline. The CDR3 contains 15 residues. CDR3 region: CASSGGTGGLQPQHF. The CDR3 DNA reads TGTGCCAGCAGTGGAGGGACAGGGGGACTTCAGCCCCAGCATTTT.

V and J are TRBV5-5 and TRBJ1-2, with D unclear. The V gene's germline CDR1 is SGHKS and CDR2 YYEKEE (reference sequence). This CDR3 has 14 amino acids. V lost 4 bases and J 5 bases, leaving 15 bases between the germline ends. CDR3 sequence reads: CASSPDGREYGYTF. For the CDR3, the DNA is TGTGCCAGCAGCCCGGATGGGCGAGAATATGGCTACACCTTC. Full variable domain (missing parts from reference TRBV5-5 and TRBJ1-2): DAGVTQSPTHLIKTRGQQVTLRCSPISGHKSVSWYQQVLGQGPQFIFQYYEKEERGRGNFPDRFSARQFPNYSSELNVNALLLGDSALYLCASSPDGREYGYTFGSGTRLTVV.

In its sample, this clone was seen a few times. The rearrangement links TRBV5-1 to TRBJ2-1; no firm D call. Germline V lookup: CDR1 SGHRS, CDR2 YFSETQ. Trimming shortened V by 6 bases and J by 0 bases, and 7 bases separated the two germline ends. CDR3 size: 13 residues. CDR3 DNA: TGCGCCAGCAAGGACCCCTCCTACAATGAGCAGTTCTTC. Amino acid sequence: CASKDPSYNEQFF.

This clone was recorded only once. J is TRBJ2-7 and V is TRBV3-1 (or the pseudogene TRBV3-2); 7 positions agree with TRBD2. Trimming took 3 bases from V and 9 from J; bases not matched to a gene: 17. Germline V gives CDR1 LGHDT, CDR2 YNNKEL (reference sequence). CDR3 size: 16 residues. The CDR3 DNA is TGTGCCAGCAGCCACGGACCGACTAGCACGGACTTCGGGCAGTACTTC. Translated, it gives CASSHGPTSTDFGQYF.

This sequence joins TRBV11-2 and TRBJ1-1; possibly TRBD1 for D (5 bases). The CDR3 totals 16 residues. V shed 0 bases and J shed 1 base, with 12 bases lying between them. Germline CDR1 reads SGHAT; CDR2 reads FQNNGV. For the CDR3, the DNA is TGTGCCAGCAGCTTAGATAGTTTAGGGGAGAACACTGAAGCTTTCTTT. Protein: CASSLDSLGENTEAFF. Using reference TRBV11-2 and TRBJ1-1 for the parts outside the CDR3, the full variable domain is EAGVAQSPRYKIIEKRQSVAFWCNPISGHATLYWYQQILGQGPKLLIQFQNNGVVDDSQLPKDRFSAERLKGVDSTLKIQPAKLEDSAVYLCASSLDSLGENTEAFFGQGTRLTVV.

The chain joins TRBV28 to TRBJ1-1; D uncertain. V lost 4 bases to trimming and J lost 1 base, with 10 bases between them. This CDR3 comprises 14 residues. Per germline, CDR1 MDHEN and CDR2 SYDVKM. The CDR3 DNA sequence: TGTGCCAGCAGTTCCGTTAATACGAACACTGAAGCTTTCTTT. Translated: CASSSVNTNTEAFF. Full variable domain (remainder filled in from reference TRBV28 and TRBJ1-1): DVKVTQSSRYLVKRTGEKVFLECVQDMDHENMFWYRQDPGLGLRLIYFSYDVKMKEKGDIPEGYSVSREKKERFSLILESASTNQTSMYLCASSSVNTNTEAFFGQGTRLTVV.

V gene TRBV24-1 combines with J gene TRBJ2-1, with 9 bases identical to TRBD1. This CDR3 spans 14 amino acids. Per the germline V gene, CDR1 is KGHDR and CDR2 is SFDVKD. V was pared by 9 bases and J by 9 bases, with 11 bases of the junction left unmatched. The CDR3 sequence is CATAWTGDISEQFF. The CDR3 coding sequence is TGTGCCACCGCCTGGACAGGGGATATTAGTGAGCAGTTCTTC.

CDR3 coding DNA: TGTGCCAGCAGCTCCTCGCGGAGGGGAGCGTTCACTAATGAAAAACTGTTTTTT. Translating gives CASSSSRRGAFTNEKLFF. The J gene is TRBJ1-4, the V gene TRBV7-8, with a possible D match to TRBD1 (5 bases). CDR3 length equals 18 residues. Between the trimmed V and J ends, which lost 4 bases and 2 bases, there was a span of 20 bases. Germline values: CDR1 SGHVS, CDR2 FQNEAQ.

The rearrangement uses TRBV9 and TRBJ1-2; TRBD1 matches at 7 bases. This CDR3 region has 13 residues. The J segment lost 12 bases and the V segment lost 2 bases, leaving 10 bases of the junction unmatched. CDR1 is SGDLS, CDR2 YYNGEE, per germline. CDR3 protein: CASSVTGDQLHTF. The CDR3 nucleotides read TGTGCCAGCAGCGTCACAGGGGACCAACTTCACACCTTC.

The chain carries TRBV6-5 and TRBJ1-2, with a tentative D call TRBD1 (5 bases). Germline V gene data show CDR1 as MNHEY and CDR2 as SVGAGI. The CDR3 consists of 13 residues. V lost 6 bases, J lost 6 bases, and 14 bases lay in between. The CDR3 here is CASSRGVGDGYTF. The CDR3 region has the DNA TGTGCCAGCAGCCGGGGGGTCGGGGATGGCTACACCTTC.

The rearrangement joins TRBV7-8 to TRBJ2-7; no reliable D call. This CDR3 region has 14 residues. CDR1 and CDR2 from the germline V gene are SGHVS and FQNEAQ. The V and J ends lost 1 base and 2 bases respectively, with 9 bases between them. In nucleotides, the CDR3 is TGTGCCAGCAGCTTAGAGGGTCTTACCTACGAGCAGTACGTC. Protein: CASSLEGLTYEQYV.

The genes are TRBV6-5 and TRBJ2-3; D is perhaps TRBD2 (6 bases). Germline CDR1 reads MNHEY; CDR2 reads SVGAGI. V was shortened by 0 bases and J by 5 bases, with 6 bases between the two germline ends. The CDR3 has 13 amino acids. Here the CDR3 DNA reads TGTGCCAGCAGTTACTCGGGAGGAGATACGCAGTATTTT. Its protein is CASSYSGGDTQYF.

The genes are TRBV5-5 and TRBJ1-3; D gene unclear. Germline V CDR1 and CDR2: SGHKS, YYEKEE (reference sequence). V dropped 2 bases and J dropped 1 base, with 10 bases sitting between them. This CDR3 is 15 amino acids long. CDR3: CASSFLGVSGNTIYF. Here the CDR3 DNA reads TGTGCCAGCAGCTTCCTCGGGGTATCTGGAAACACCATATATTTT. Filled out from reference TRBV5-5 and TRBJ1-3, the complete variable domain reads DAGVTQSPTHLIKTRGQQVTLRCSPISGHKSVSWYQQVLGQGPQFIFQYYEKEERGRGNFPDRFSARQFPNYSSELNVNALLLGDSALYLCASSFLGVSGNTIYFGEGSWLTVV.

The V and J genes are TRBV3-1 (or the pseudogene TRBV3-2) and TRBJ1-1; D is uncertain. Trimming shortened V by 0 bases and J by 1 base, and 6 bases separated the two germline ends. The germline V gene encodes CDR1 LGHDT and CDR2 YNNKEL (reference sequence). CDR3 size: 14 residues. CDR3 sequence reads: CASSQEFGNTEAFF. For the CDR3, the DNA is TGTGCCAGCAGCCAAGAATTCGGGAACACTGAAGCTTTCTTT.

The chain combines TRBV7-9 with TRBJ2-6; the D is unclear. Germline assignment: CDR1 SEHNR and CDR2 FQNEAQ (reference sequence). This CDR3 is built from 13 residues. Between the trimmed V and J ends, which lost 5 bases and 0 bases, there was a span of 2 bases. The CDR3, as DNA: TGTGCCAGCAGCAGCTCTGGGGCCAACGTCCTGACTTTC. Translated: CASSSSGANVLTF. The complete variable domain, with remaining parts taken from reference TRBV7-9 and TRBJ2-6, reads DTGVSQNPRHKITKRGQNVTFRCDPISEHNRLYWYRQTLGQGPEFLTYFQNEAQLEKSRLLSDRFSAERPKGSFSTLEIQRTEQGDSAMYLCASSSSGANVLTFGAGSRLTVL.

This chain joins TRBV12-3 or TRBV12-4 and TRBJ2-3; D uncertain. V lost 7 bases, J lost 0 bases, and 8 bases lay in between. The CDR3 is 13 residues long. The CDR3 DNA sequence: TGTGCCAGCACCCACGCTAGCACAGATACGCAGTATTTT. Protein product: CASTHASTDTQYF.

V usage is TRBV25-1 and J usage is TRBJ1-1; TRBD1 might be the D (5 bases). Germline V gene lookup returns CDR1 MGHDK and CDR2 SYGVNS. The CDR3 is 16 amino acids. V was cut by 6 bases and J by 1 base, with 18 bases left in between. In nucleotides, the CDR3 is TGTGCCAGCAGACAATGGGCCGGGACGGGGAACACTGAAGCTTTCTTT. Translated: CASRQWAGTGNTEAFF.

The J gene is TRBJ2-1, the V gene TRBV7-3; 9 bases match TRBD2. Trimming at V came to 5 bases and at J to 4 bases, leaving 6 bases not matched to a gene. The CDR3 runs 15 residues. From germline, CDR1 is SGHTA and CDR2 FQGTGA. CDR3 region: CASSPRAGGYNEQFF. CDR3 nucleotide sequence: TGTGCCAGCAGCCCCCGGGCGGGGGGGTACAATGAGCAGTTCTTC.

As DNA, the CDR3 is TGTGCCAGTAGTATAGGACGGACCCCCTATGGCTACACCTTC. Translation gives CASSIGRTPYGYTF. This sequence joins TRBV19 and TRBJ1-2; D is undetermined. The CDR3 is 14 amino acids. V lost 1 base and J lost 4, with 10 bases in between. CDR1 is LNHDA, CDR2 SQIVND, per germline (reference sequence). Complete variable domain (other parts from reference TRBV19 and TRBJ1-2): DGGITQSPKYLFRKEGQNVTLSCEQNLNHDAMYWYRQDPGQGLRLIYYSQIVNDFQKGDIAEGYSVSREKKESFPLTVTSAQKNPTAFYLCASSIGRTPYGYTFGSGTRLTVV.

V and J are TRBV19 and TRBJ1-5, with 9 bases identical to TRBD1. Germline V lookup: CDR1 LNHDA, CDR2 SQIVND (reference sequence). After removal of 2 bases from V and 7 bases from J, the junction contained 9 bases not matched to a gene. CDR3 length: 16 amino acids. The CDR3 DNA follows: TGTGCCAGTAGTATAAAGGGACAGGGAGGGGGACAGCCCCAGCATTTT. Translating it yields CASSIKGQGGGQPQHF.

The chain uses TRBV10-3 and TRBJ2-3; 10 nucleotides match TRBD2. V shed 5 bases, J shed 0 bases, and the junction held 5 bases outside the gene matches. Germline V CDR1 and CDR2: ENHRY, SYGVKD. CDR3 length: 16 amino acids. The CDR3 DNA sequence: TGTGCCATCAGTCCCGGACTAGCGGCCAGCACAGATACGCAGTATTTT. This sequence encodes CAISPGLAASTDTQYF.